Listed below are T cell receptor beta chains from one sample, sequenced in a study of graft-versus-host responses after intestinal transplantation. Clones were read by immunoSEQ multiplex PCR, and TCRdb kept only the in-frame ones, dropping some. The sample holds 90,000 to 150,000 clones; 95% are singletons and the top ten take roughly 3.5%. Antigen specificity for these receptors is unknown. The source material was unstimulated CD8+ T cells sorted from spleen or lymph node cells, sampled before intestinal transplant. Receptors originate from a human donor who received an intestinal transplant. Both conserved end residues are part of each CDR3. A D gene is named only where the DNA matches it firmly.

J gene	D gene	V gene	CDR3 protein
TRBJ2-1	NA	TRBV13	CASSLFGQGASGRANEQFF
TRBJ1-2	NA	TRBV9	CASSNEIGPGGGYTF
TRBJ2-5	NA	TRBV7-9	CASSLSVREETQYF
TRBJ2-1	NA	TRBV2	CASSTPQGQNYNEQFF
TRBJ1-1	NA	TRBV6-5	CASREGSDTEAFF
TRBJ1-6	TRBD1	TRBV28	CASSPKTSGGLRSPLHF
TRBJ2-7	TRBD1	TRBV19	CASSRDSSYEQYF
TRBJ2-7	TRBD1	TRBV6-1	CASSDGFTGELGRQYF
TRBJ2-1	NA	TRBV9	CASSERGTYNEQFF
TRBJ2-7	NA	TRBV4-1	CASSQEYTTYEQYF
TRBJ2-4	TRBD1	TRBV28	CASSFSSGQGANIQYF
TRBJ2-7	TRBD1	TRBV27	CASSLGTVTYEQYF
TRBJ2-7	NA	TRBV7-7	CASSLGQGTSYEQYF
TRBJ1-5	NA	TRBV28	CASSLYPGNQPQHF
TRBJ2-3	NA	TRBV7-3	CASSLNSGTDTQYF
TRBJ1-1	TRBD1	TRBV14	CASSLGQGEDTEAFF
TRBJ2-1	NA	TRBV2	CASTLYEQFF
TRBJ2-3	TRBD2	TRBV6-1	CASMTSGRARDTQYF
TRBJ2-1	TRBD2	TRBV10-1	CASSELAGGPIEQFF
TRBJ2-7	NA	TRBV7-6	CASSSPGSEQYF
TRBJ1-3	NA	TRBV4-1	CASSQDGGHSSSGNTIYF
TRBJ1-1	NA	TRBV28	CASSSPGGNTEAFF
TRBJ2-5	NA	TRBV10-1	CASSESTGTQETQYF
NA	NA	TRBV9	CASSVGAGNTYEQYF